Only one count was recorded for the clone carrying this TCR beta chain. The CDR3 runs 17 residues. From germline, CDR1 is SGHAT and CDR2 FQNNGV. The V and J ends lost 1 base and 11 bases, in that order; junction bases with no gene match: 18. The data derive from a study of blood T cell repertoires in COVID-19. Study context: Specimens from acute and convalescent COVID-19 originated in the United States, Italy and Spain.

Generated by immunoSEQ multiplex PCR, the TCRdb table keeps only in-frame clones and is missing some. The sample contains some 110,000 clones, 81% of which appear only once. This chain joins TRBV11-2 and TRBJ1-1, with TRBD1 matching over 8 bases. Sequencing input: peripheral blood. The receptor comes from a woman in her seventies with acute or convalescent COVID-19. CDR3 bases: TGTGCCAGCAGCTTAGCATCCGGGACAGGAAAAATGAATGAGGCTTTCTTT. Residues: CASSLASGTGKMNEAFF.